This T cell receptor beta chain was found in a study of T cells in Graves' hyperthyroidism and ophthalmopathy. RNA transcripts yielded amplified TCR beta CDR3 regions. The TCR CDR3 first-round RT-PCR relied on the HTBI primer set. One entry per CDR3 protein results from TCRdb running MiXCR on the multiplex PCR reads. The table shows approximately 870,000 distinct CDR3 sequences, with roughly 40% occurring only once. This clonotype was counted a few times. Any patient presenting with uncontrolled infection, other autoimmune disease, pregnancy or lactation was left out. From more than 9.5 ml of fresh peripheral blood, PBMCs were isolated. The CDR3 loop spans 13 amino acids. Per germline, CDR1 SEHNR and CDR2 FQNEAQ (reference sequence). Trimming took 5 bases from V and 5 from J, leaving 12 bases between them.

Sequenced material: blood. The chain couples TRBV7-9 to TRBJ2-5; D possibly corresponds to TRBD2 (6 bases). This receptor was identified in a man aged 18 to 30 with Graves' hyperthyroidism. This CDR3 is CASSRSAGETQYF. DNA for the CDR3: TGTGCCAGCAGCCGTAGCGCGGGGGAGACCCAGTACTTC.